This entry lists 22 T cell receptor beta chains sequenced from one sample in a study of cytomegalovirus exposure and HLA in healthy donors. Measured with immunoSEQ multiplex PCR; TCRdb has only the in-frame clones, and not every one. This sample has under 100,000 clones, with 90% to 95% found just once. The sequenced material came from PBMCs. The receptors come from a woman between 18 and 29 years old in good health and CMV-seronegative.

This chain links TRBV7-9 with TRBJ1-6; the D is unclear. Trimming cost V 1 base and J 5 bases, with 12 bases left between them. The CDR3 runs 16 residues. Germline CDR1 and CDR2: SEHNR and FQNEAQ (reference sequence). The CDR3 loop is CASSLEDFLNNSPLHF. The CDR3 nucleotides are TGTGCCAGCAGCTTAGAAGATTTCCTAAATAATTCACCCCTCCACTTT.

This chain connects TRBV5-1 to TRBJ2-5; tentative D call: TRBD2 (6 bases). Germline CDR1 is SGHRS and CDR2 is YFSETQ. The V and J ends lost 5 bases and 1 base respectively, with 12 bases between them. This CDR3 spans 14 amino acids. In DNA form, the CDR3 reads TGCGCCAGCAGTTCTGGGCGGGGCCAAGAGACCCAGTACTTC. This codes for CASSSGRGQETQYF.

The V and J genes are TRBV9 and TRBJ2-5; a possible D gene is TRBD2 (7 bases). Trimming removed 7 bases at V and 5 bases at J, with 21 bases between. The germline gives CDR1 SGDLS, CDR2 YYNGEE. The CDR3 is 15 amino acids. This chain's CDR3 is CASGRLGGPEETQYF. The CDR3 nucleotides read TGTGCCAGCGGTAGGCTGGGGGGGCCGGAGGAGACCCAGTACTTC.

This chain links TRBV19 with TRBJ2-1; no reliable D call. Germline CDR1 reads LNHDA; CDR2 reads SQIVND (reference sequence). Trimming pared 5 bases from V and 8 bases from J, leaving 7 bases between. The CDR3 is made up of 11 amino acids. The CDR3 reads CASSYSDEQFF. Here the CDR3 DNA reads TGTGCCAGTAGTTATTCCGATGAGCAGTTCTTC.

J is TRBJ2-5 and V is TRBV5-1, with D possibly being TRBD1 (5 bases). Per germline, CDR1 SGHRS and CDR2 YFSETQ. The CDR3 consists of 15 residues. With 2 bases removed from V and 7 bases from J, the gap between germline ends came to 18 bases. The CDR3 coding sequence is TGCGCCAGCAGCTTCCTAGACAGTGCCCCAAGGACCCAGTACTTC. Translated: CASSFLDSAPRTQYF. Full variable domain (rest looked up from reference TRBV5-1 and TRBJ2-5): KAGVTQTPRYLIKTRGQQVTLSCSPISGHRSVSWYQQTPGQGLQFLFEYFSETQRNKGNFPGRFSGRQFSNSRSEMNVSTLELGDSALYLCASSFLDSAPRTQYFGPGTRLLVL.

The chain is built from TRBV7-9 and TRBJ2-1; TRBD2 might be the D (6 bases). CDR1 SEHNR and CDR2 FQNEAQ come from the germline V gene (reference sequence). The CDR3 covers 16 residues. V was pared by 2 bases and J by 0 bases, with 11 bases between. The CDR3 DNA sequence: TGTGCCAGCAGCTTAACTGGCGGGGACTCCTACAATGAGCAGTTCTTC. It specifies CASSLTGGDSYNEQFF.

The chain has TRBV5-1 and TRBJ2-1; the match to TRBD2 covers 8 bases. The trim removed 6 bases at V and 6 bases at J, leaving 8 bases unmatched. The germline V gene encodes CDR1 SGHRS and CDR2 YFSETQ. The CDR3 spans 14 residues. CDR3 sequence reads: CASIREGPFNEQFF. CDR3 DNA: TGCGCCAGCATTCGGGAGGGCCCCTTCAATGAGCAGTTCTTC. Filled out from reference TRBV5-1 and TRBJ2-1, the complete variable domain reads KAGVTQTPRYLIKTRGQQVTLSCSPISGHRSVSWYQQTPGQGLQFLFEYFSETQRNKGNFPGRFSGRQFSNSRSEMNVSTLELGDSALYLCASIREGPFNEQFFGPGTRLTVL.

This rearrangement joins TRBV15 to TRBJ1-3, with D uncertain. The CDR3 length is 15 residues. V lost 0 bases, J lost 2 bases, and 8 bases lay in between. CDR1 LNHNV and CDR2 YYDKDF come from the germline V gene (reference sequence). The CDR3 reads CATSRDLATGNTIYF. The CDR3 DNA sequence: TGTGCCACCAGCAGAGATCTAGCCACTGGAAACACCATATATTTT.

The J gene is TRBJ1-1, the V gene TRBV4-1; D ambiguous. CDR1 is MGHRA and CDR2 is YSYEKL in the germline V gene. This CDR3 is built from 14 residues. The germline V and J ends were trimmed by 1 base and 0 bases, with 6 bases remaining between them. The CDR3 is CASSQADLNTEAFF. The CDR3 bases are TGCGCCAGCAGCCAAGCAGATTTGAACACTGAAGCTTTCTTT.

This chain connects TRBV5-6 to TRBJ1-5; 10 bases are shared with TRBD1. This CDR3 contains 17 residues. The V and J ends lost 4 bases and 0 bases, in that order; junction bases with no gene match: 7. Germline V gene lookup returns CDR1 SGHDT and CDR2 YYEEEE. The CDR3 spells CASSVTGGFYSNQPQHF. CDR3 nucleotides: TGTGCCAGCAGCGTGACAGGGGGCTTTTATAGCAATCAGCCCCAGCATTTT.

V and J are TRBV5-1 and TRBJ2-1; TRBD2 matches at 7 bases. The CDR3 runs to 15 residues. Trimming at V came to 5 bases and at J to 2 bases, leaving 7 bases not matched to a gene. The germline gives CDR1 SGHRS, CDR2 YFSETQ. The DNA for the CDR3 is TGCGCCAGCAGGGGCGGGAGCCCCACCTACAATGAGCAGTTCTTC. Translation gives CASRGGSPTYNEQFF.

The chain uses TRBV7-2 and TRBJ2-5, with a tentative D call TRBD2 (5 bases). Deletions cut 5 bases from V and 5 bases from J, with 12 bases between. This CDR3 has 13 residues. In germline, CDR1 is SGHTA, CDR2 FQGNSA. CDR3 in amino acids: CASSREREETQYF. The CDR3 DNA reads TGTGCCAGCAGCAGGGAGAGAGAGGAGACCCAGTACTTC.

This chain links TRBV4-1 with TRBJ1-1, with D possibly matching TRBD1 (6 bases). The CDR3 loop spans 16 amino acids. Trimming stripped 1 base from V and 5 bases from J, with 17 bases between. CDR1 is MGHRA, CDR2 YSYEKL, per germline. CDR3 residues: CASSQGRGGQGTEAFF. In DNA form, the CDR3 reads TGCGCCAGCAGCCAAGGGAGGGGGGGGCAGGGTACTGAAGCTTTCTTT.

The chain's CDR3 is CASSLVNGLANNTGELFF. The CDR3 region has the DNA TGTGCCAGCAGCTTAGTTAACGGACTAGCGAATAACACCGGGGAGCTGTTTTTT. The rearrangement uses TRBV7-9 and TRBJ2-2; 9 positions match TRBD2. The trim removed 1 base at V and 2 bases at J, leaving 8 bases unmatched. The CDR3 runs to 18 residues. Germline CDR1 reads SEHNR; CDR2 reads FQNEAQ (reference sequence).

The CDR3: CASRRDREPGNTIYF. The CDR3 bases are TGTGCCAGCAGGCGGGACAGAGAACCAGGAAACACCATATATTTT. V and J are TRBV5-5 and TRBJ1-3; TRBD1 matches at 7 bases. Germline V gene data show CDR1 as SGHKS and CDR2 as YYEKEE (reference sequence). CDR3 length equals 15 residues. V trimming: 5 bases; J trimming: 4 bases; junction bases outside the gene matches: 9.

J is TRBJ2-7 and V is TRBV19; TRBD1 agrees at 8 bases. Germline-derived CDR1 and CDR2 are LNHDA and SQIVND (reference sequence). This CDR3 region has 13 residues. V shed 7 bases and J 5 bases; nucleotides not matched to a gene: 7. CDR3 amino acids: CASKGTGVHEQYF. CDR3 DNA: TGTGCCAGTAAGGGGACAGGTGTTCACGAGCAGTACTTC.

For the CDR3, the DNA is TGTGCCAGCAGCTTTCGACTAGCGGGGCGGGACGAGCAGTACTTC. This sequence encodes CASSFRLAGRDEQYF. The chain links TRBV5-8 to TRBJ2-7; 11 nucleotides line up with TRBD2. The germline V gene encodes CDR1 SGHTS and CDR2 YDEGEE. The CDR3 is made up of 15 amino acids. After removal of 2 bases from V and 5 bases from J, the junction contained 6 bases not matched to a gene.

The V and J genes are TRBV28 and TRBJ2-2; D might be TRBD2 (6 bases). Trimming removed 6 bases at V and 3 bases at J, with 14 bases between. This CDR3 is 15 amino acids long. Germline CDR1 is MDHEN and CDR2 is SYDVKM. The CDR3 sequence is CASSSGLPHTGELFF. In DNA, the CDR3 is TGTGCCAGCAGCTCGGGACTTCCCCACACCGGGGAGCTGTTTTTT. The full variable domain, in which reference TRBV28 and TRBJ2-2 provide the parts outside the CDR3, is DVKVTQSSRYLVKRTGEKVFLECVQDMDHENMFWYRQDPGLGLRLIYFSYDVKMKEKGDIPEGYSVSREKKERFSLILESASTNQTSMYLCASSSGLPHTGELFFGEGSRLTVL.

The DNA of the CDR3 is TGTGCCAGCAGCCCAACCAGGGCTAGCACAGATACGCAGTATTTT. Protein: CASSPTRASTDTQYF. This chain uses TRBV5-4 with TRBJ2-3; the D gene is possibly TRBD1 (5 bases). There are 15 residues in the CDR3. The V gene lost 4 bases and the J gene lost 0 bases, with 12 bases spanning the gap. Per germline, CDR1 SGHNT and CDR2 YYREEE (reference sequence).

The chain links TRBV5-6 to TRBJ2-3; D gene uncertain. Germline assignment: CDR1 SGHDT and CDR2 YYEEEE. Trimming removed 3 bases from V and 1 base from J, with 6 bases in between. CDR3 size: 13 residues. DNA of the CDR3: TGTGCCAGCAGCTGGCAGGGCACAGATACGCAGTATTTT. It codes for CASSWQGTDTQYF.

V and J are TRBV28 and TRBJ2-7, with a possible D match to TRBD1 (5 bases). Germline V gene data show CDR1 as MDHEN and CDR2 as SYDVKM. This CDR3 is built from 14 residues. V was trimmed by 4 bases and J by 3 bases, leaving 13 bases between them. CDR3 coding DNA: TGTGCCAGCAGTTATGAGACAGTCTTCTACGAGCAGTACTTC. This translates into CASSYETVFYEQYF.

The chain recombines TRBV11-3 with TRBJ1-6, with D hard to call. The CDR3 consists of 13 residues. Germline loops: CDR1 SGHNT, CDR2 YENEEA. Deletions cut 1 base from V and 7 bases from J, with 5 bases between. The CDR3 nucleotides are TGTGCCAGCAGCTTAGTGGCCAATTCACCCCTCCACTTT. This gives the protein CASSLVANSPLHF.